The clone carrying this TCR beta chain was counted between two and nine times. Its matching antigen is unknown. The data were taken from a study of lung T cells in sarcoidosis with Löfgren's syndrome. Study as a whole: Löfgren's syndrome patients were the main repertoire analysis focus.

Each CDR3 protein gets one entry after TCRdb re-called the reads with MiXCR. The table shows fewer than 80,000 distinct CDR3 sequences, with 20% to 25% occurring only once. V was shortened by 6 bases and J by 3 bases, with 8 bases between the two germline ends. Germline V gene lookup returns CDR1 SQVTM and CDR2 ANQGSEA. CDR3 length: 11 residues. General observations from the study: Paired TRAV12-1/TRBV2 TCRs showed CDR3 homology and preferential pairing. The most expanded V genes in Löfgren's patients were reportedly TRAV12-1 and TRBV2.

Sequencing input: CD4+ T cells from PBMCs. This TCR derives from a human donor with sarcoidosis (Löfgren's syndrome or another form), or a control subject (not recorded which). The rearrangement links TRBV29-1 to TRBJ1-1; D is uncertain. CDR3 amino acids: CSVGSYTEAFF. The CDR3 DNA sequence: TGCAGCGTAGGGTCTTACACTGAAGCTTTCTTT.